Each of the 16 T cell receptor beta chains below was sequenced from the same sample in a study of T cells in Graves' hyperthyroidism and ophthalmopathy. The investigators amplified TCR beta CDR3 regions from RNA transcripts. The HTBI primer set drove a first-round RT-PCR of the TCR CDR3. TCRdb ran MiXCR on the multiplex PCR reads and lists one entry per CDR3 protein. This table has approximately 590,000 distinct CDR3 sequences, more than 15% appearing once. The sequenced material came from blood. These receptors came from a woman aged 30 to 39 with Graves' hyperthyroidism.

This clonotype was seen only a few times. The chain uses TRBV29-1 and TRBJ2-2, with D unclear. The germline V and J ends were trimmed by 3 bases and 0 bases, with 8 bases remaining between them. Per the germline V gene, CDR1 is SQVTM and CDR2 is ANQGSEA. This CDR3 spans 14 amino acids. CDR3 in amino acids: CSVERFPNTGELFF. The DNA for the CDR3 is TGCAGCGTTGAGAGATTCCCGAACACCGGGGAGCTGTTTTTT.

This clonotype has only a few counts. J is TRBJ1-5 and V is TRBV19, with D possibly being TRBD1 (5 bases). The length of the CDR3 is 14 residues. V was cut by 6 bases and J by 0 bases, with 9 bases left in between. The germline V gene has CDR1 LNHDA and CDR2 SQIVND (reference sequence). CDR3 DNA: TGTGCCAGTAGAAGGACACTTAGCAATCAGCCCCAGCATTTT. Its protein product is CASRRTLSNQPQHF.

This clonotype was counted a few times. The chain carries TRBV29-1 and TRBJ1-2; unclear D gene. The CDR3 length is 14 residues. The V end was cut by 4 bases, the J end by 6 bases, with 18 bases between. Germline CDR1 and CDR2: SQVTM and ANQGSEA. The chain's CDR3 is CSVAWAALKNGYTF. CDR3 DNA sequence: TGCAGCGTTGCATGGGCAGCTCTAAAAAATGGCTACACCTTC.

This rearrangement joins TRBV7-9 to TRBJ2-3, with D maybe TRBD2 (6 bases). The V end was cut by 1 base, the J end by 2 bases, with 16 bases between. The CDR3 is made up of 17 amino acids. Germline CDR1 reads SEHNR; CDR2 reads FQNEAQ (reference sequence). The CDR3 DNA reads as TGTGCCAGCAGCTTAGTGGTGGGGGGAGTCGCCACAGATACGCAGTATTTT. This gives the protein CASSLVVGGVATDTQYF.

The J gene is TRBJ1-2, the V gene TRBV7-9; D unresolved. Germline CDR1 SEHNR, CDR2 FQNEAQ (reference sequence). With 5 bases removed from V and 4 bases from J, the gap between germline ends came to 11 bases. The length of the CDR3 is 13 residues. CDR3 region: CASSPEVGYGYTF. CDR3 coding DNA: TGTGCCAGCAGCCCCGAGGTTGGCTATGGCTACACCTTC.

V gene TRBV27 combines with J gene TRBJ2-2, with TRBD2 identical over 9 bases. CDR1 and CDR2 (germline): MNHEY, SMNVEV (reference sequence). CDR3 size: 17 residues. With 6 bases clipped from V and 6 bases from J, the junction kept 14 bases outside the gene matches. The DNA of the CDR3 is TGTGCCAGCAGCTCGTCTTCTAGCGGGATAGTGCCCGGGGAGCTGTTTTTT. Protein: CASSSSSSGIVPGELFF.

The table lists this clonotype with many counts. The CDR3 reads CASSEEGALYEQYF. Here the CDR3 DNA reads TGTGCCAGCAGTGAAGAGGGAGCTCTCTACGAGCAGTACTTC. The chain combines TRBV2 with TRBJ2-7, with a tentative D call TRBD2 (5 bases). Germline V CDR1 and CDR2: SNHLY, FYNNEI. Trimming stripped 1 base from V and 3 bases from J, with 10 bases between. This CDR3 region has 14 residues.

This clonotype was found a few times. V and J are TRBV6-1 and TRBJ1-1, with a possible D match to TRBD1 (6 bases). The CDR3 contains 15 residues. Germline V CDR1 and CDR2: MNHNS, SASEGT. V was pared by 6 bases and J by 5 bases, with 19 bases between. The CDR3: CASSNAFVQGTEAFF. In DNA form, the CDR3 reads TGTGCCAGCAGCAACGCGTTCGTCCAGGGGACTGAAGCTTTCTTT.

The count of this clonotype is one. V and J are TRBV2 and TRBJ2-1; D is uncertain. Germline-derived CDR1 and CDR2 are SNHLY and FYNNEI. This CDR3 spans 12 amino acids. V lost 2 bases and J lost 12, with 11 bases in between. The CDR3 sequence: CASSETWEGQFF. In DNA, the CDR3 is TGTGCCAGCAGTGAAACGTGGGAAGGGCAGTTCTTC.

CDR3 nucleotides: TGTGCCAGCAGCCAGATAAGTAGCGGGAGTAATGAGCAGTTCTTC. Translated, it gives CASSQISSGSNEQFF. The chain uses TRBV3-1 and TRBJ2-1; 9 bases align to TRBD2. CDR1 LGHDT and CDR2 YNNKEL come from the germline V gene (reference sequence). J gave up 7 bases and V 3 bases, and 7 bases lay outside the gene matches. The CDR3 has 15 residues.

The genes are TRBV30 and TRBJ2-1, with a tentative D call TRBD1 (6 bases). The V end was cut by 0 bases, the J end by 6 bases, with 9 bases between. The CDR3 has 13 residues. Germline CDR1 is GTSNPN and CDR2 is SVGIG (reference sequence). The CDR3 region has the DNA TGTGCCTGGAGTGTTGGGGGCGGCAATGAGCAGTTCTTC. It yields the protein CAWSVGGGNEQFF.

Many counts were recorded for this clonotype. The CDR3 sequence is CASSRAGQGADEQFF. CDR3 bases: TGTGCCAGCAGTCGAGCGGGACAGGGGGCGGATGAGCAGTTCTTC. This chain links TRBV6-1 with TRBJ2-1; 12 bases map to TRBD1. The V segment lost 5 bases and the J segment 8 bases; nucleotides outside the gene matches: 7. This CDR3 contains 15 residues. CDR1 is MNHNS and CDR2 is SASEGT in the germline V gene.

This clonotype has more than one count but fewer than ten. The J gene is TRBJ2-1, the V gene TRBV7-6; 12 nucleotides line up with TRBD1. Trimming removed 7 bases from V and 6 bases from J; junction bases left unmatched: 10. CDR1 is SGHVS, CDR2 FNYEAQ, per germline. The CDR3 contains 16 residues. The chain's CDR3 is CASTRAGTGGSNEQFF. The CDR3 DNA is TGTGCCAGCACCAGAGCCGGGACAGGGGGCTCCAATGAGCAGTTCTTC.

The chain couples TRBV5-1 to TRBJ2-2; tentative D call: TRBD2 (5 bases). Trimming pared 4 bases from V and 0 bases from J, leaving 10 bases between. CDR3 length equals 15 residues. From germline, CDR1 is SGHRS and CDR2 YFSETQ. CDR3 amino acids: CASSPGKANTGELFF. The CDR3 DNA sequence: TGCGCCAGCAGCCCCGGGAAAGCGAACACCGGGGAGCTGTTTTTT.

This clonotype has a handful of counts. Here the CDR3 reads CASSRPGSMDTQYF. CDR3 bases: TGCGCCAGCAGCCGCCCGGGCAGCATGGATACGCAGTATTTT. The chain employs TRBV4-1 and TRBJ2-3; D uncertain. The germline V gene encodes CDR1 MGHRA and CDR2 YSYEKL. The CDR3 is 14 amino acids. The V end lost 4 bases, the J end lost 6 bases, and 14 bases lay between the germline ends.

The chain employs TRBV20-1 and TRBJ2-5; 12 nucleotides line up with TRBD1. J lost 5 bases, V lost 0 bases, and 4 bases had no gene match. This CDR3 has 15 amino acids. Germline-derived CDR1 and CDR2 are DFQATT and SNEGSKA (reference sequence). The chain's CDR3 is CSARDGTGGSETQYF. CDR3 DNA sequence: TGCAGTGCTAGAGACGGGACAGGGGGCTCGGAGACCCAGTACTTC.